This TCR beta chain is from a study of Graves' ophthalmopathy and Graves' hyperthyroidism. This CDR3 is 12 amino acids long. V dropped 6 bases and J dropped 8 bases, with 11 bases sitting between them. Researchers took RNA transcripts and amplified TCR beta CDR3 regions from them. HTBI primers primed a first-round RT-PCR, and a second-round multiplex PCR followed. TCRdb reprocessed the multiplex PCR reads with MiXCR, giving one entry per CDR3 protein. The sample contains 350,000 to 400,000 distinct CDR3 sequences, 15% of which appear only once. In this sample, this clonotype turned up once. The V gene is TRBV12-3 or TRBV12-4, the J gene TRBJ1-5, with no clear D. This receptor was taken from a woman under 30 with stable Graves' hyperthyroidism. Sequenced sample: peripheral blood. The DNA for the CDR3 is TGTGCCAGCAGCGGTCTTCTCGAGCCCCAGCATTTT. This translates into CASSGLLEPQHF.